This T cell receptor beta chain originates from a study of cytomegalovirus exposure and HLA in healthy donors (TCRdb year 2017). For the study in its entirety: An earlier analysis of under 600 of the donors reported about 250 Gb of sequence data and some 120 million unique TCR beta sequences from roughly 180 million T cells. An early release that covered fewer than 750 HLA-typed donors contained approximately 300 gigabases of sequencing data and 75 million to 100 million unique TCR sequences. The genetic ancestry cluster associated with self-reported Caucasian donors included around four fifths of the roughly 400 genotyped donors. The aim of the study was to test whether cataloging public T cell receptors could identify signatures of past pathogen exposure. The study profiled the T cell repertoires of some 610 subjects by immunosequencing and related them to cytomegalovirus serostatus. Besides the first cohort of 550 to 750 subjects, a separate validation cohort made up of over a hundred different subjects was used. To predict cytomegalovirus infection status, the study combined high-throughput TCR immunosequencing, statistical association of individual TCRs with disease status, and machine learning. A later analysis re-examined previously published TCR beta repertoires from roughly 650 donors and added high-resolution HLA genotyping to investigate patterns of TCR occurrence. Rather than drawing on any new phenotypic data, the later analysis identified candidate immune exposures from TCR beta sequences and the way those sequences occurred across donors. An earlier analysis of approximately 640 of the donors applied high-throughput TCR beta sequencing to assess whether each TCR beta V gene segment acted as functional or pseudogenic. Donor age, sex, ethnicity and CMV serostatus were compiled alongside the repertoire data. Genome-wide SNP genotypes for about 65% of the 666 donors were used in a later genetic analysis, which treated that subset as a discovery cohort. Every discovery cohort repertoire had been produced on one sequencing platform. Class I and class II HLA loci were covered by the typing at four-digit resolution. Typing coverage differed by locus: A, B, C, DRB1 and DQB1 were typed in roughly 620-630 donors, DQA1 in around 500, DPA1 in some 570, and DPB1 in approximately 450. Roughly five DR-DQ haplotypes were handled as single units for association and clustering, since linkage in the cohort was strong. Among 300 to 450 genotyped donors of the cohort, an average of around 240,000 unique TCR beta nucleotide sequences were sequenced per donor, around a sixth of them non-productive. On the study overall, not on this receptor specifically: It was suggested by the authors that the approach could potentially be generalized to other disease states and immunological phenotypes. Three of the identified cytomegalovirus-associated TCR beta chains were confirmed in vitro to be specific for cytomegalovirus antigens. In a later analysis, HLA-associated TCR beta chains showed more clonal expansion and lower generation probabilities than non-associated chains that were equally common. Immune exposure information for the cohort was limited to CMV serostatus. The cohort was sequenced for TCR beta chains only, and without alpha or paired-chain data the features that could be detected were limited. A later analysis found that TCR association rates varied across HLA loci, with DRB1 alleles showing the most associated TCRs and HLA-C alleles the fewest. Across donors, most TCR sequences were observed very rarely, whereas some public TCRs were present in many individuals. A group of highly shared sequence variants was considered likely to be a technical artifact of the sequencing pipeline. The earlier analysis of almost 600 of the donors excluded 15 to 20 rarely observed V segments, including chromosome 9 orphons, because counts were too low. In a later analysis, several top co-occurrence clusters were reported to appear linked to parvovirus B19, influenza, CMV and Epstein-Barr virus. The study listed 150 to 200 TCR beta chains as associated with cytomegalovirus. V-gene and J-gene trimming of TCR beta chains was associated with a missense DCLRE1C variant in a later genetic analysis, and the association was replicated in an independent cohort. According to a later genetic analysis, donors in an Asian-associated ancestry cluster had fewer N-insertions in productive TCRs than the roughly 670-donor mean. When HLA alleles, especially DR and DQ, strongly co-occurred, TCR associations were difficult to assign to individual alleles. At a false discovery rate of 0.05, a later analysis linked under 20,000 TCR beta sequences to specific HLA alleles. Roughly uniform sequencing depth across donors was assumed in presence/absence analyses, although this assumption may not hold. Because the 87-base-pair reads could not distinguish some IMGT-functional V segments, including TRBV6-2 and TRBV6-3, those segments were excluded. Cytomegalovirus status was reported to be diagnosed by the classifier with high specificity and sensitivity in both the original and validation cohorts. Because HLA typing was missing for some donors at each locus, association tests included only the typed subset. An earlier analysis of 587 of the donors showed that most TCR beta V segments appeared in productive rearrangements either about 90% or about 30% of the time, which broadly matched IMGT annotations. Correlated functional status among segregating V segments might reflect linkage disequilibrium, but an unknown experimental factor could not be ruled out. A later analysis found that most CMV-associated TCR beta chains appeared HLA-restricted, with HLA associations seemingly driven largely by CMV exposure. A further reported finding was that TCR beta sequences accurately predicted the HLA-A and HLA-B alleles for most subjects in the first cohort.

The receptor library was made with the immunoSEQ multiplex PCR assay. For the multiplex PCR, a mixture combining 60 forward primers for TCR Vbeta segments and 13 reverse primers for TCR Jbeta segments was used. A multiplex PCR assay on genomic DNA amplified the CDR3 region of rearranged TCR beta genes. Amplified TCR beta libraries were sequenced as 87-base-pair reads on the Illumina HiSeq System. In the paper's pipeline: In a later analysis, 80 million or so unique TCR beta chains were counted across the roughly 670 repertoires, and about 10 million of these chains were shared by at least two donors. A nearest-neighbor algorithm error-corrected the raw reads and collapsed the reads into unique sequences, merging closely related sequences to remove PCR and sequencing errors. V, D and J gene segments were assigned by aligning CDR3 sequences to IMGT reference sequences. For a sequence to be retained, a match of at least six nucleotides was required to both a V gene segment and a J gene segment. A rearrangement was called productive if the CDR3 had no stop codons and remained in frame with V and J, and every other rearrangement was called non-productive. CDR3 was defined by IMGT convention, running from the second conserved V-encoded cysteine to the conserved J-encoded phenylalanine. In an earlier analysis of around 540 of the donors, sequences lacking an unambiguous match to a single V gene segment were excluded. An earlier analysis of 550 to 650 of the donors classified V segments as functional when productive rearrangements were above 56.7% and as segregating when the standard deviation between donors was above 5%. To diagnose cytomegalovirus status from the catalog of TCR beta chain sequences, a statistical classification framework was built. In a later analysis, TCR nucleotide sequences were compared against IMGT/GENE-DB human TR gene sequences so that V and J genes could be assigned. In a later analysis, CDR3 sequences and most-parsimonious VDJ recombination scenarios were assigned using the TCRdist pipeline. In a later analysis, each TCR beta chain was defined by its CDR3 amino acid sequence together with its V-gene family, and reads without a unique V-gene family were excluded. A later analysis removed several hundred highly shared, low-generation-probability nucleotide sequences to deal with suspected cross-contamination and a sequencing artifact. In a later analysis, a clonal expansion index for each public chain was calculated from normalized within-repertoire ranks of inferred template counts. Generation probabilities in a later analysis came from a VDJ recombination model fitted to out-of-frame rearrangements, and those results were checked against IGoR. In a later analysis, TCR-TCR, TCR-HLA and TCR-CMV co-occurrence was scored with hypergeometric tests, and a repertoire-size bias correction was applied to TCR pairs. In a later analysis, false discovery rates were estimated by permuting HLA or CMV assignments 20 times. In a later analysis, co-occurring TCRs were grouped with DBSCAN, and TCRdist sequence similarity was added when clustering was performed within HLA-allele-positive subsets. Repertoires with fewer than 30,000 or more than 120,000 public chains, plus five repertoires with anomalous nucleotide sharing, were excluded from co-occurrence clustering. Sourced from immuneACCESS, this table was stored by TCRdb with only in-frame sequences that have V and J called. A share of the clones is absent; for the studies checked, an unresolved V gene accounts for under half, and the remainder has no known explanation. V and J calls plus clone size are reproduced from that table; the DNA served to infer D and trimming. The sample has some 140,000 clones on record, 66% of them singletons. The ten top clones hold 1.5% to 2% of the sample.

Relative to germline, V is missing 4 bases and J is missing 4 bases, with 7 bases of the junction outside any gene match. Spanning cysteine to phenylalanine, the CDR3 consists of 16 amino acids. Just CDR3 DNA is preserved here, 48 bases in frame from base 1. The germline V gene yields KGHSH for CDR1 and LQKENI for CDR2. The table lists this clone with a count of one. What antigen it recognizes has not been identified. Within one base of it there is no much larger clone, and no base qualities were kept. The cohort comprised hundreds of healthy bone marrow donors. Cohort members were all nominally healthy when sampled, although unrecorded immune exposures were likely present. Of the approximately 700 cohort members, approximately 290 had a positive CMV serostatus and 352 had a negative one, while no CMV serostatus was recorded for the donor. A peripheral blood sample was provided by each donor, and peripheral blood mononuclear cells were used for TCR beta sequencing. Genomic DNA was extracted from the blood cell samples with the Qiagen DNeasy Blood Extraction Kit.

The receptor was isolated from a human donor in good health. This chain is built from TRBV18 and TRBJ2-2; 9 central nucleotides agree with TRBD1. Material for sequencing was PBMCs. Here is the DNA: TGTGCCAGCTCACGCAGACAGGGGGAGGTCACCGGGGAGCTGTTTTTT. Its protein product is CASSRRQGEVTGELFF.